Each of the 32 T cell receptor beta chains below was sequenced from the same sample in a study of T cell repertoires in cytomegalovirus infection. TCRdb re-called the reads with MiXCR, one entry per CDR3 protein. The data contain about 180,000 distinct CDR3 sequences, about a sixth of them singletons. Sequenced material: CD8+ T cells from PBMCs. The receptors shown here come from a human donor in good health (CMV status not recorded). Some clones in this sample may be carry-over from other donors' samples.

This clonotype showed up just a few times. In nucleotides, the CDR3 is TGTGCCAGCGTATCCCCTGGGGGTCGGGAGCTGTTTTTT. This gives the protein CASVSPGGRELFF. The J gene is TRBJ2-2, the V gene TRBV5-4, with D tentatively TRBD1 or TRBD2 (5 bases each). The germline V gene has CDR1 SGHNT and CDR2 YYREEE (reference sequence). V lost 7 bases and J lost 9, with 16 bases in between. This CDR3 region has 13 residues.

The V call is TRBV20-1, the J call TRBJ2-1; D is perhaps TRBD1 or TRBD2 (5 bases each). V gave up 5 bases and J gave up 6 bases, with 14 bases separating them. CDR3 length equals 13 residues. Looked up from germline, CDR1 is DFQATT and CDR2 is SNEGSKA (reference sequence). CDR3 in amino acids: CSAYPGLLNEQFF. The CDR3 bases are TGCAGTGCTTATCCGGGGCTCCTCAATGAGCAGTTCTTC.

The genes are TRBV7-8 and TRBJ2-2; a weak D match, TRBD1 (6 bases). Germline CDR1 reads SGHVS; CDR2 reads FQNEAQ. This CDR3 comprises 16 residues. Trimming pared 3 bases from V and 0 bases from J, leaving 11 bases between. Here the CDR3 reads CASSFLGHTNTGELFF. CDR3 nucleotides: TGTGCCAGCAGCTTTTTGGGACACACGAACACCGGGGAGCTGTTTTTT.

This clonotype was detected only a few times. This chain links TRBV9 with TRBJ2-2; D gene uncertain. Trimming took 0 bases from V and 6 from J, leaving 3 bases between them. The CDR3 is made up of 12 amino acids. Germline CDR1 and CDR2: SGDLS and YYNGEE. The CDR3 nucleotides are TGTGCCAGCAGCGTAGATCCCGGGGAGCTGTTTTTT. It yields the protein CASSVDPGELFF.

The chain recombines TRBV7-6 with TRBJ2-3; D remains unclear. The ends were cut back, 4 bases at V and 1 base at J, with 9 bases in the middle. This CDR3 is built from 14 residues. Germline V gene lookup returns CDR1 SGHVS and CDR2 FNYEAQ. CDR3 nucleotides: TGTGCCAGCAGCTCAGTAAGAGGCACAGATACGCAGTATTTT. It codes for CASSSVRGTDTQYF.

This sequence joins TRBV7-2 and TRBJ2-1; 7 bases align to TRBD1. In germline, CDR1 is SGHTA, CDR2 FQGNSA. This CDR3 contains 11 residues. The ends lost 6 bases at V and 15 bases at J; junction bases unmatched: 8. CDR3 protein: CASSTDRVTFF. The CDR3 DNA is TGTGCCAGCAGTACAGACAGGGTCACGTTCTTC.

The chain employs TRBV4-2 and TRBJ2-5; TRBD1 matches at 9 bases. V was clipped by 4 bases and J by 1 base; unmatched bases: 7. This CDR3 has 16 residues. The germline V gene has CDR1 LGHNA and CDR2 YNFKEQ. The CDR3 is CASSLPGTGFQETQYF. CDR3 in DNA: TGTGCCAGCAGCCTCCCCGGGACAGGGTTCCAAGAGACCCAGTACTTC.

CDR3 loop: CASSRGGRIEAFF. The CDR3 DNA follows: TGTGCCAGCAGCCGGGGAGGGAGGATTGAAGCTTTCTTT. V usage is TRBV14 and J usage is TRBJ1-1; D is undetermined. Trimming left V 4 bases short and J 7 bases short, with 13 bases between. The CDR3 is 13 amino acids. CDR1 is SGHDN and CDR2 is FVKESK in the germline V gene.

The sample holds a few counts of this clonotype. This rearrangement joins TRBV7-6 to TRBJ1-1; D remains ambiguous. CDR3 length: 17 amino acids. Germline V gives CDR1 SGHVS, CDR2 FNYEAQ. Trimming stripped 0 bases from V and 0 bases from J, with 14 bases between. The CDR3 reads CASSLASREEMNTEAFF. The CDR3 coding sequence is TGTGCCAGCAGCTTAGCATCCCGAGAGGAGATGAACACTGAAGCTTTCTTT.

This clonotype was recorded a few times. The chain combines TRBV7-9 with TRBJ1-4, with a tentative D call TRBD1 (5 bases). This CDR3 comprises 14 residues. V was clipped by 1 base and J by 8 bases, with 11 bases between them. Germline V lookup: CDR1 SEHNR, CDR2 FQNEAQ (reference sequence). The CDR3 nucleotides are TGTGCCAGCAGCTTAGAGGGGCGCATGGAAAAACTGTTTTTT. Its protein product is CASSLEGRMEKLFF.

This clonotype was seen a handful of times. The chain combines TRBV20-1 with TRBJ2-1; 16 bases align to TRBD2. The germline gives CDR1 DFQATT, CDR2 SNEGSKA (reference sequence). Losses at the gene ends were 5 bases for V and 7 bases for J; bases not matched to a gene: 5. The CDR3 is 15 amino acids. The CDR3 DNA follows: TGCAGTGCTTTTGGGACTAGCGGGGGGGCTAATGAGCAGTTCTTC. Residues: CSAFGTSGGANEQFF.

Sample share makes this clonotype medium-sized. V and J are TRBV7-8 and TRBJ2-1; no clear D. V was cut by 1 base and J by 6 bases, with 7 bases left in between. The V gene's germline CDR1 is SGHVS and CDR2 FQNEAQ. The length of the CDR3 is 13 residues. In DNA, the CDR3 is TGTGCCAGCAGCTTAGTAAACCCCAATGAGCAGTTCTTC. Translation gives CASSLVNPNEQFF.

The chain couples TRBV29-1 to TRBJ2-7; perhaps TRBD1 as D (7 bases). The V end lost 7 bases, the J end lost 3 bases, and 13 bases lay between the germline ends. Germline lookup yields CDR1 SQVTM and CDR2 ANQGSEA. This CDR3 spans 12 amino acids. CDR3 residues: CSASQGGYEQYF. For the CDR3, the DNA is TGCAGCGCGAGTCAGGGGGGCTACGAGCAGTACTTC.

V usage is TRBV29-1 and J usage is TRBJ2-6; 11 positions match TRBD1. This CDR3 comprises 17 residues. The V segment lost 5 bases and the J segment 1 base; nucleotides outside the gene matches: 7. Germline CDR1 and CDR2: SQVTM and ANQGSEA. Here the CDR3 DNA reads TGCAGCGTTTGGAAGCGGGACAGGGGGTCTGGGGCCAACGTCCTGACTTTC. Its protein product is CSVWKRDRGSGANVLTF.

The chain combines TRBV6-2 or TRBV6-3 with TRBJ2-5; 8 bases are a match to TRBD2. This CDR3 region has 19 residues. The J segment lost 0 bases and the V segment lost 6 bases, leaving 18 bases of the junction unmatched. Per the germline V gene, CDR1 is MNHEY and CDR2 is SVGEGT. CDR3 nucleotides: TGTGCCAGCAGACCCCTTCCCCCCTACGGGGGGGAGAACCAAGAGACCCAGTACTTC. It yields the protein CASRPLPPYGGENQETQYF.

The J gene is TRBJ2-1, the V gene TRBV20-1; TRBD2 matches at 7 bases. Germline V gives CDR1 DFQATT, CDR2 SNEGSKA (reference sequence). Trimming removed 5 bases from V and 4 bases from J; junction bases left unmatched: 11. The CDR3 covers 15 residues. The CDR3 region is CSAALGSGYYNEQFF. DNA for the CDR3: TGCAGTGCTGCCCTTGGTAGCGGGTATTACAATGAGCAGTTCTTC.

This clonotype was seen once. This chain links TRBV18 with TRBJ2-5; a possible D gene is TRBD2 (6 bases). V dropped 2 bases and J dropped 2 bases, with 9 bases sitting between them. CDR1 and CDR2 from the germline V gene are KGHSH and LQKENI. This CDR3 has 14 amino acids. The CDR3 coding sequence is TGTGCCAGCTCACCAAGGAGGGGACAAGAGACCCAGTACTTC. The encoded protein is CASSPRRGQETQYF.

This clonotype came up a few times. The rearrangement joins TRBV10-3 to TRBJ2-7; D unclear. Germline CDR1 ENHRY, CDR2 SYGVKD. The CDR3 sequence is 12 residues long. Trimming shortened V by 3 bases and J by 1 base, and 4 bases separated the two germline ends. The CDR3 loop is CAISDLSYEQYF. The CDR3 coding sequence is TGTGCCATCAGTGATTTGTCCTACGAGCAGTACTTC.

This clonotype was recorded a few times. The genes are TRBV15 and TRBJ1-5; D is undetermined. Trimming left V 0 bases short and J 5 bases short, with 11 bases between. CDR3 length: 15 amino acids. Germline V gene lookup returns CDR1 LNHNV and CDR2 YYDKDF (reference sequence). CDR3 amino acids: CATSREPGPDQPQHF. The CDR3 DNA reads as TGTGCCACCAGCAGAGAGCCCGGTCCAGATCAGCCCCAGCATTTT.

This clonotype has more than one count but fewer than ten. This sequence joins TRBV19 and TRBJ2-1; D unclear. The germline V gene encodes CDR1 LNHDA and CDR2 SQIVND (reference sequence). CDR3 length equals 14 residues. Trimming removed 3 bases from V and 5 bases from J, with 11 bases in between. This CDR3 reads CASSIIPGHNEQFF. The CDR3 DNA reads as TGTGCCAGTAGTATTATTCCAGGACACAATGAGCAGTTCTTC.

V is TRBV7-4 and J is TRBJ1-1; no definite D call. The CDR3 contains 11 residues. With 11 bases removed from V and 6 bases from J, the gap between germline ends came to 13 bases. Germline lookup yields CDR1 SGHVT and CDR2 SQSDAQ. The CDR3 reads CAGEPAAEAFF. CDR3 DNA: TGTGCCGGAGAACCGGCAGCTGAAGCTTTCTTT. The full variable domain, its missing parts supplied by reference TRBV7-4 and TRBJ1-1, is GAGVSQSPRYKVAKRGRDVALRCDSISGHVTLYWYRQTLGQGSEVLTYSQSDAQRDKSGRPSGRFSAERPERSVSTLKIQRTEQGDSAVYLCAGEPAAEAFFGQGTRLTVV.

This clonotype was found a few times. CDR3 nucleotide sequence: TGTGCCAGCAGCCCTTGGGGGGTCATGAATGAGCAGTTCTTC. Protein sequence: CASSPWGVMNEQFF. The chain employs TRBV7-2 and TRBJ2-1; possibly TRBD2 for D (6 bases). Germline assignment: CDR1 SGHTA and CDR2 FQGNSA. The CDR3 is 14 amino acids. Between the trimmed V and J ends, which lost 5 bases and 7 bases, there was a span of 15 bases.

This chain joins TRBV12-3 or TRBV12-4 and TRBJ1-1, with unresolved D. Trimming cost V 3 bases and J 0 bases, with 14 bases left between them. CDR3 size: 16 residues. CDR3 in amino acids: CASSFDQVLMNTEAFF. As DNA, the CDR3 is TGTGCCAGCAGTTTTGACCAGGTACTGATGAACACTGAAGCTTTCTTT.

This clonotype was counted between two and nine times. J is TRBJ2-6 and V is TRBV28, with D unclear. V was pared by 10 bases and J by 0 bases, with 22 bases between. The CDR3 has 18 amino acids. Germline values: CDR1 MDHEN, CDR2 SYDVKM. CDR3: CATYPFKQDISGANVLTF. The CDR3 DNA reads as TGTGCCACCTATCCTTTCAAGCAAGACATCTCTGGGGCCAACGTCCTGACTTTC. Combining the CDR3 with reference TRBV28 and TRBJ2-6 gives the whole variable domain DVKVTQSSRYLVKRTGEKVFLECVQDMDHENMFWYRQDPGLGLRLIYFSYDVKMKEKGDIPEGYSVSREKKERFSLILESASTNQTSMYLCATYPFKQDISGANVLTFGAGSRLTVL.

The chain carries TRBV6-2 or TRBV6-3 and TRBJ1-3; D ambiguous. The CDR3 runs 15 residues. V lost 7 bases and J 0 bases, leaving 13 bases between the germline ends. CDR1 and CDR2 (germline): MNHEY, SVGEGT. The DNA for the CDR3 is TGTGCCAGCAAACCTGGGAAGTTCTCTGGAAACACCATATATTTT. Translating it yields CASKPGKFSGNTIYF.

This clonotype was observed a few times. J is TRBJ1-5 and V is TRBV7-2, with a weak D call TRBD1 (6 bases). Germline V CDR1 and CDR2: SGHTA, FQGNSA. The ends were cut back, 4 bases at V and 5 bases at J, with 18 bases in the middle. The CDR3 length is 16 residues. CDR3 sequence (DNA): TGTGCCAGCAGCTATGGGGGACATCCCCTCCATCAGCCCCAGCATTTT. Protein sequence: CASSYGGHPLHQPQHF. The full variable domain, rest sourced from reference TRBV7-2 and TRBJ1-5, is GAGVSQSPSNKVTEKGKDVELRCDPISGHTALYWYRQSLGQGLEFLIYFQGNSAPDKSGLPSDRFSAERTGGSVSTLTIQRTQQEDSAVYLCASSYGGHPLHQPQHFGDGTRLSIL.

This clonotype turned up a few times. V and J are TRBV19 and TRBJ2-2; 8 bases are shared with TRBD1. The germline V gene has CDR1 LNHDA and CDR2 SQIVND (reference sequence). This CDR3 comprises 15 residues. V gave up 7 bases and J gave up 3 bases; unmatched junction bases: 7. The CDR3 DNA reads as TGTGCCAGTATGATAGGACAGGGTCACACCGGGGAGCTGTTTTTT. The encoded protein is CASMIGQGHTGELFF.

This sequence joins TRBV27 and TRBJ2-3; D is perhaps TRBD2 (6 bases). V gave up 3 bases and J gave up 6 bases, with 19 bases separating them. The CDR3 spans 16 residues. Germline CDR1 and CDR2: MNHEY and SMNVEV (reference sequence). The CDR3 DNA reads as TGTGCCAGCAGTTTCTTCGGGGGTTCGCCGTGGGATACGCAGTATTTT. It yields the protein CASSFFGGSPWDTQYF.

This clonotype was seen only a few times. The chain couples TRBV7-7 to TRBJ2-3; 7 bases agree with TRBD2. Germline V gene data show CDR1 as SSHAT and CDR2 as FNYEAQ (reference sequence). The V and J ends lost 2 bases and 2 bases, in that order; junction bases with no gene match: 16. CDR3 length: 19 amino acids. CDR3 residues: CASSLWGGDPPLLTDTQYF. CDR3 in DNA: TGTGCCAGCAGCTTATGGGGAGGGGACCCACCCTTACTCACAGATACGCAGTATTTT.

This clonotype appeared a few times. CDR3 DNA: TGTGCCAGCAGCTCCTACAGGGGGCTCGAGGGACCCCAGCATTTT. Translated, it gives CASSSYRGLEGPQHF. The chain combines TRBV7-6 with TRBJ1-5; TRBD1 aligns across 9 bases. The CDR3 runs 15 residues. V dropped 4 bases and J dropped 10; count of bases not matched to a gene: 11. Germline-derived CDR1 and CDR2 are SGHVS and FNYEAQ.

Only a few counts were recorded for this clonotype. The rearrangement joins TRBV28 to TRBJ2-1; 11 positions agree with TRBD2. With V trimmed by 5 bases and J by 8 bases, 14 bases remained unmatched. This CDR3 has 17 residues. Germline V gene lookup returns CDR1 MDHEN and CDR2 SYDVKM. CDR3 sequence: CASSPRVAGGPGYEQFF. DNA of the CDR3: TGTGCCAGCAGTCCGCGGGTAGCGGGGGGGCCTGGGTATGAGCAGTTCTTC.

The CDR3 coding sequence is TGCAGCGTTGGAACGGCCTCGGAAGGAAACACCATATATTTT. Translation: CSVGTASEGNTIYF. The chain recombines TRBV29-1 with TRBJ1-3, with no clear D. CDR3 length: 14 amino acids. V lost 4 bases to trimming and J lost 4 bases, with 14 bases between them. The germline gives CDR1 SQVTM, CDR2 ANQGSEA.